Sequencing of this T cell receptor beta chain was carried out in a study of blood T cell repertoires in COVID-19. Study context: The samples span acute and convalescent COVID-19 from the United States, Italy and Spain. PBMCs, B-cell-depleted T cells, or T cells provided the cDNA or gDNA that made up the material.

In the authors' workflow: Amplification from reference gene primers served as the basis for estimated nucleated cell counts. Profiling relied on immunoSEQ multiplex PCR, and the TCRdb table lists in-frame clones only, not all of them. V, J and clone size derive from that table, while D and trimming were established from the DNA sequence. Of nearly 30,000 clones in the sample, 89% were seen once. This TCR came from a human donor in a cohort sampled during active COVID-19. Sequencing input: peripheral blood.

The CDR3 sequence is CAGRGGRSYEQYF. DNA of the CDR3: TGTGCTGGTCGGGGGGGCAGATCCTACGAGCAGTACTTC. This chain links TRBV30 with TRBJ2-7; 8 bases fit TRBD2. Germline lookup yields CDR1 GTSNPN and CDR2 SVGIG (reference sequence). The CDR3 contains 13 residues.